This T cell receptor (beta chain) was retrieved from a study of T cells in tumors and immune-related adverse events. Germline lookup yields CDR1 LGHNA and CDR2 YNFKEQ. V lost 0 bases and J lost 11, with 10 bases in between. This CDR3 is built from 12 residues. Assay: immunoSEQ multiplex PCR; the TCRdb copy retains only in-frame clones and omits some. The repertoire includes roughly 23,000 clones, about 90% of them detected once, and approximately 1.5% sits in the top ten. The gene calls are TRBV4-2 and TRBJ1-1; D unclear. This receptor was taken from a female donor with metastatic renal cell carcinoma. The sample was lymph node tissue, taken from a patient treated with anti-PD-1 therapy. Written as DNA, the CDR3 is TGTGCCAGCAGCCAAGATCGGCGAAAGGCTTTCTTT. Protein sequence: CASSQDRRKAFF.